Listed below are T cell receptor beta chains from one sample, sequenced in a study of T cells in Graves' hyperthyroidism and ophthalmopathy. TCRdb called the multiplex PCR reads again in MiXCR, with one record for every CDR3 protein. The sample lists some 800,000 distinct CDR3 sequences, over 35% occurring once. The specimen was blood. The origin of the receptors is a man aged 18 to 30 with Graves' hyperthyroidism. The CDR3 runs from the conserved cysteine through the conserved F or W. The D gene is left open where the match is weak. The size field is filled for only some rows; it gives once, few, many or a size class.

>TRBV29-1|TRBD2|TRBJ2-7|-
TGCAGCGGAATCCTCACTAGCGGTACACCCTACGAGCAGTGCTTC
CSGILTSGTPYEQCF
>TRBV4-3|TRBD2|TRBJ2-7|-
TGCGCCAGCAGCCAAGGACTAGCGGAGAACCGTTACGAGCAGTACTTC
CASSQGLAENRYEQYF
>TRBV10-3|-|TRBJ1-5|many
TGTGCCATCAGTGAGGCAGCGTATCAGCCCCAGCATTTT
CAISEAAYQPQHF
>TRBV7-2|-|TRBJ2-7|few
TGTGCCAGCACCCTCCGGGGGCCCCTCGGCGAGCAGTACTTC
CASTLRGPLGEQYF
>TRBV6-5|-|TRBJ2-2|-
TGTGCCAGCAGTGACTCAGGGTACACGAACACCGGGGAGCTGTTTTTT
CASSDSGYTNTGELFF
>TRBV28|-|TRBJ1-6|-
TGTGCCAGCAGTACCACTCCCGGGACGCCTAATTCACCCCTCCACTTT
CASSTTPGTPNSPLHF
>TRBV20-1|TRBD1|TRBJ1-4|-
TGCAGTGCTAGAGGGACAGGGGAAAATGAAAAACTGTTTTTT
CSARGTGENEKLFF
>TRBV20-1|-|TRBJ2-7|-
TGCAGAAGTTCCCGGGACCCCACCTACGAGCAGTACTTC
CRSSRDPTYEQYF
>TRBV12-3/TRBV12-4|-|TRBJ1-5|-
TGTGCCAGCAGTTTAGCCCGGAGGCCCCAGCATTTT
CASSLARRPQHF
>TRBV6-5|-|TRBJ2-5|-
TGTGCCAGCAGCTTAGCGACAGGGGGTAGCGGGGAGATCCAAGAGACCCAGTACTTC
CASSLATGGSGEIQETQYF
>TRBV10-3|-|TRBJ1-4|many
TGTGCCATCAGCGCGACAGAGGGGGAACTGTTTTTT
CAISATEGELFF
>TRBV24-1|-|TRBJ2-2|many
TGTGCCACCAGTGACTCTCACTCGAGGGAGCTGTTTTTT
CATSDSHSRELFF
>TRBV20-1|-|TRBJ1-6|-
TGCAGTGCTAGAGCTCCGGGCACCTATAATTCACCCCTCCACTTT
CSARAPGTYNSPLHF
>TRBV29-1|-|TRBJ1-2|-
TGCAGCGTTGGCGGGGGGGAAGACTATGGCTACACCTTC
CSVGGGEDYGYTF
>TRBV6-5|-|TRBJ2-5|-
TGTGCCAGCAGTCCGGACCCGGAGGGGACCCAGTACTTC
CASSPDPEGTQYF
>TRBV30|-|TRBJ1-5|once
TGTGCCTGGAGTGTCAGGGGCAGAGGGCCCCAGCATTTT
CAWSVRGRGPQHF
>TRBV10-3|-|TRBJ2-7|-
TGTGCCAGCAGTTACTCAGCCCGATTGTACTACTACGAGCAGTACTTC
CASSYSARLYYYEQYF
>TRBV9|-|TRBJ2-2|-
TGTGCCAGCAGCGTTGTGCTCATTGACACCGGGGAGCTGTTTTTT
CASSVVLIDTGELFF
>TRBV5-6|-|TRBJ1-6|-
TGTGCCAGCAGCTTAGAGGCGCATTCACCCCTCCACTTT
CASSLEAHSPLHF
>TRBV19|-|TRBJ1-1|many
TGTGCCAGTAGTCGCCTCTTGGGGAGTGAAGCTTTCTTT
CASSRLLGSEAFF
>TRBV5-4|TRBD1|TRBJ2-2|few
TGCGCCAGCAGCCCCTTCCGGGACAGGGTGAACACCGGGGAGCTGTTTTTT
CASSPFRDRVNTGELFF
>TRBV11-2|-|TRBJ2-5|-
TGTGCCAGCAGCTGGGGGGAACTATTGCGGAAGACCCAGTACTTC
CASSWGELLRKTQYF
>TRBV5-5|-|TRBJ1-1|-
TGTGCCAGCAGCTTGGACTATTGGGGCCCCGAGACTTTCTTT
CASSLDYWGPETFF
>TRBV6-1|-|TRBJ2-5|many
TGTGCCACCCAACCGGGATCCCAGTACTTC
CATQPGSQYF
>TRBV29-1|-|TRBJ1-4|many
TGCAGCGTGCGTGGGCCGACGAATGAAAAACTGTTTTTT
CSVRGPTNEKLFF
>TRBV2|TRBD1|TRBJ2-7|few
TGTGCCAGCAGCACGAACAGGGGGTACTACGAGCAGTACTTC
CASSTNRGYYEQYF
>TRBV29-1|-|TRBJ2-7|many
TGCAGCGTAACTGATACAGGGTTTACTTACGAGCAGTACTTC
CSVTDTGFTYEQYF
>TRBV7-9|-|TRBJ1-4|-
TGTGCCAGCAGTTTGACCCCCAATTGGGAAAAACTGTTTTTT
CASSLTPNWEKLFF
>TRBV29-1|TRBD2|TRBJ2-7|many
TGCAGCGTTACGAGGGAGGGCGAGCAGTACTTC
CSVTREGEQYF